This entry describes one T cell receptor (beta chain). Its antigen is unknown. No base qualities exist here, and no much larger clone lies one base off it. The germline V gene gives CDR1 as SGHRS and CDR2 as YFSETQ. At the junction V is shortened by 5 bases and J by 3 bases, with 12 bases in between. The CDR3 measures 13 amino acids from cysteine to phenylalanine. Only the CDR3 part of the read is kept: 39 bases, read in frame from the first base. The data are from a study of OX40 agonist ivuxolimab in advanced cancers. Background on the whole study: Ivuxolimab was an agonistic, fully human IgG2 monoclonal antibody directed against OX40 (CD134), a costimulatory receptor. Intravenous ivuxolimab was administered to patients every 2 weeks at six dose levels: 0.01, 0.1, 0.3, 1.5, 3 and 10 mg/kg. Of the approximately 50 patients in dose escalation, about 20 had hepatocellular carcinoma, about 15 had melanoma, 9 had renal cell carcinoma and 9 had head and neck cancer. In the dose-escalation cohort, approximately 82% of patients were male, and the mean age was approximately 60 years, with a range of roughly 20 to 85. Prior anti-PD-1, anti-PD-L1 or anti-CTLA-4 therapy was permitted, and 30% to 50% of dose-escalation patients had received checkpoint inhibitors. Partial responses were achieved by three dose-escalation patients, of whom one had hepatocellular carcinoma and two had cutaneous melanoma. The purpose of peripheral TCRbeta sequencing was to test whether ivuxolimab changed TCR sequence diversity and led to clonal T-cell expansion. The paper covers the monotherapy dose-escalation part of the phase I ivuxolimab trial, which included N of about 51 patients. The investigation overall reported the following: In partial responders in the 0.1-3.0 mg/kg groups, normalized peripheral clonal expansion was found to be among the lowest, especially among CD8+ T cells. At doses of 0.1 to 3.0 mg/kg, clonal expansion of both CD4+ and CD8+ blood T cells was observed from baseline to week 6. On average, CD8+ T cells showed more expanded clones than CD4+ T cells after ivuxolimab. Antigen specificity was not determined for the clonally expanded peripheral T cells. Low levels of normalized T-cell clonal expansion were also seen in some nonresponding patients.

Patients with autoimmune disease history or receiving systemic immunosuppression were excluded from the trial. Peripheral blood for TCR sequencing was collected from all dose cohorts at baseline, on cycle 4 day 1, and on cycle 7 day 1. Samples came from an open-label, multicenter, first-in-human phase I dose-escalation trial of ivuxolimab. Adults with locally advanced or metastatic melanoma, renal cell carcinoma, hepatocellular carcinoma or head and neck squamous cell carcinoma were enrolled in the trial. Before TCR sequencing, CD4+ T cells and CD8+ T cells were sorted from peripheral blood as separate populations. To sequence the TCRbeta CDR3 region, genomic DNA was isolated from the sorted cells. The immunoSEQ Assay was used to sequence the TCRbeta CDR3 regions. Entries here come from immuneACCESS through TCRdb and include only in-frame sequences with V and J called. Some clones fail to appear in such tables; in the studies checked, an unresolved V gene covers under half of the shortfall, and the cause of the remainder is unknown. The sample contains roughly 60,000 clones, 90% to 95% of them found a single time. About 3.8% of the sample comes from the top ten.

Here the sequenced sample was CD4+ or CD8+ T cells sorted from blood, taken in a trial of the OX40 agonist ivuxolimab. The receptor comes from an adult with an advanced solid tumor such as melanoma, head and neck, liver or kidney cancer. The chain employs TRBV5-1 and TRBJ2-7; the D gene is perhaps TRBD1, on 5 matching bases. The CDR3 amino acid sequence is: CASRGAGDYEQYF. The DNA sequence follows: TGCGCCAGCAGAGGGGCTGGGGACTACGAGCAGTACTTC. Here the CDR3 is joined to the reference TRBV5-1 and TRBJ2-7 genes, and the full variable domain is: KAGVTQTPRYLIKTRGQQVTLSCSPISGHRSVSWYQQTPGQGLQFLFEYFSETQRNKGNFPGRFSGRQFSNSRSEMNVSTLELGDSALYLCASRGAGDYEQYFGPGTRLTVT.